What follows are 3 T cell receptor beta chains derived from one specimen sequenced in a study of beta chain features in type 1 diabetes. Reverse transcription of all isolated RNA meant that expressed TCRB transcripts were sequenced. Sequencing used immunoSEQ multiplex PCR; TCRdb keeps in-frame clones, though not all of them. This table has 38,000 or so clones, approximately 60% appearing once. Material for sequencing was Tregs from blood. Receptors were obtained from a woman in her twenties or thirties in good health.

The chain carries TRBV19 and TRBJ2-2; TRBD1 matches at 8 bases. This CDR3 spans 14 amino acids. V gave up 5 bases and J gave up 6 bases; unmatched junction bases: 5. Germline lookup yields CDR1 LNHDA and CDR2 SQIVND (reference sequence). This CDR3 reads CASSPGTGPGELFF. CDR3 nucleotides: TGTGCCAGTAGTCCGGGGACAGGTCCCGGGGAGCTGTTTTTT.

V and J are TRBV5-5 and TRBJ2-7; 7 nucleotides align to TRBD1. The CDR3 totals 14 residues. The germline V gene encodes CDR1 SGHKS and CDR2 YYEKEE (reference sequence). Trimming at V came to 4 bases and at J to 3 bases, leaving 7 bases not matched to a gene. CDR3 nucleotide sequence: TGTGCCAGCAGCCCCGGGACAGACTTCTACGAGCAGTACTTC. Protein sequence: CASSPGTDFYEQYF.

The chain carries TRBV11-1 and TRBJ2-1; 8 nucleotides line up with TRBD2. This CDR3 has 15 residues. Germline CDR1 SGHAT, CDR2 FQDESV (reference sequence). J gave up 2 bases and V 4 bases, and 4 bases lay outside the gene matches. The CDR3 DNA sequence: TGTGCCAGCAGCTACAGCGGGAGAGCCTACAATGAGCAGTTCTTC. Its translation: CASSYSGRAYNEQFF. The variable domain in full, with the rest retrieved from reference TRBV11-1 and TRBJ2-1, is EAEVAQSPRYKITEKSQAVAFWCDPISGHATLYWYRQILGQGPELLVQFQDESVVDDSQLPKDRFSAERLKGVDSTLKIQPAELGDSAMYLCASSYSGRAYNEQFFGPGTRLTVL.